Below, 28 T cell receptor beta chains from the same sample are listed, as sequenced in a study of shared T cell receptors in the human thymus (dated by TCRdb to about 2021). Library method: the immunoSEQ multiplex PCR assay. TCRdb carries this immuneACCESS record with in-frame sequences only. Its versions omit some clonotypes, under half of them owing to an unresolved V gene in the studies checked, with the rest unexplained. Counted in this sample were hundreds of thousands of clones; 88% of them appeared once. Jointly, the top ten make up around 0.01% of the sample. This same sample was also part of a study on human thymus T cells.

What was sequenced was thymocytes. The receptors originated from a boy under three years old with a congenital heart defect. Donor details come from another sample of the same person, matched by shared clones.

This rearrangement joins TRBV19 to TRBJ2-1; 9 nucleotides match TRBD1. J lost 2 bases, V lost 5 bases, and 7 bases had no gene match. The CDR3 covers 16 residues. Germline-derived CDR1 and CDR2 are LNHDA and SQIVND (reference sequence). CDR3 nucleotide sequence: TGTGCCAGTAGTGTAAGGGACAGGGCTCCCTACAATGAGCAGTTCTTC. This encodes CASSVRDRAPYNEQFF.

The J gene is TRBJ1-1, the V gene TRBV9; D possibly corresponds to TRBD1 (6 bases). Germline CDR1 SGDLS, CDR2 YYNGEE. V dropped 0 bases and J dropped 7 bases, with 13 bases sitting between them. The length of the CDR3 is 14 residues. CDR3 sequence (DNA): TGTGCCAGCAGCGTAGCTCGGAGGGGGGGTGAAGCTTTCTTT. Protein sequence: CASSVARRGGEAFF.

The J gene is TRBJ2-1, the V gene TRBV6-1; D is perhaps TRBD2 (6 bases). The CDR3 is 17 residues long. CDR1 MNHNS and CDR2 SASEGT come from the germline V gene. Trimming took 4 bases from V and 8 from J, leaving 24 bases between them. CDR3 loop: CASSAPPQEGLSDEQFF. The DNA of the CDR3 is TGTGCCAGCAGTGCCCCCCCCCAGGAGGGGTTATCGGATGAGCAGTTCTTC.

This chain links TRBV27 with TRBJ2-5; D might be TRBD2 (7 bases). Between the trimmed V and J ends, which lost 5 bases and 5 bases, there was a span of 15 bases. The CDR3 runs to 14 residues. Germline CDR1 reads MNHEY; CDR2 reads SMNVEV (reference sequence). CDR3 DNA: TGTGCCAGCAGTGGCCGGGGGGCCCGGGAGACCCAGTACTTC. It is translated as CASSGRGARETQYF.

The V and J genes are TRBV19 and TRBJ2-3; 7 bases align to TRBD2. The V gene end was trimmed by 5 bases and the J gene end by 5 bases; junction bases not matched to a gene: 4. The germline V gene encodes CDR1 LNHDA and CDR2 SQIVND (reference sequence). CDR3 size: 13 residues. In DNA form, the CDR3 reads TGTGCCAGTAGTGGGGTAGCGGGAGATACGCAGTATTTT. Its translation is CASSGVAGDTQYF.

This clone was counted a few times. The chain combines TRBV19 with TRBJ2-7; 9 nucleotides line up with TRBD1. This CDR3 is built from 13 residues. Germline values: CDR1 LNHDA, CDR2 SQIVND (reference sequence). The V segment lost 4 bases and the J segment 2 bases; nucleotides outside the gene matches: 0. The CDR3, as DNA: TGTGCCAGTAGTAGACAGGGGGCCTACGAGCAGTACTTC. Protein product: CASSRQGAYEQYF. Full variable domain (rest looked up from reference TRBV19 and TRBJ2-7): DGGITQSPKYLFRKEGQNVTLSCEQNLNHDAMYWYRQDPGQGLRLIYYSQIVNDFQKGDIAEGYSVSREKKESFPLTVTSAQKNPTAFYLCASSRQGAYEQYFGPGTRLTVT.

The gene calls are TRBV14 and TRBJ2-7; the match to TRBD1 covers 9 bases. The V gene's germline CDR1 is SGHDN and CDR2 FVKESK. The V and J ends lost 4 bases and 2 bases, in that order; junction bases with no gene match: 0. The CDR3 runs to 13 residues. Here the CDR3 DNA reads TGTGCCAGCAGCCGGGACAGGGCCTACGAGCAGTACTTC. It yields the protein CASSRDRAYEQYF.

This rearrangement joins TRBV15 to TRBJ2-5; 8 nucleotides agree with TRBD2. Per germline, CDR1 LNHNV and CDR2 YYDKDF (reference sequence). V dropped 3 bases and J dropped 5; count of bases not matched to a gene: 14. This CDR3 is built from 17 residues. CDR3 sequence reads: CATSRGTSGRLRETQYF. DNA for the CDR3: TGTGCCACCAGCAGGGGTACTAGCGGTCGCCTGAGGGAGACCCAGTACTTC.

CDR3 sequence: CSGMTSGQETQYF. CDR3 DNA: TGCAGCGGAATGACTAGCGGGCAAGAGACCCAGTACTTC. The chain carries TRBV29-1 and TRBJ2-5; TRBD2 matches 10 bases. Per germline, CDR1 SQVTM and CDR2 ANQGSEA. The CDR3 contains 13 residues. Trimming removed 7 bases from V and 2 bases from J; junction bases left unmatched: 4.

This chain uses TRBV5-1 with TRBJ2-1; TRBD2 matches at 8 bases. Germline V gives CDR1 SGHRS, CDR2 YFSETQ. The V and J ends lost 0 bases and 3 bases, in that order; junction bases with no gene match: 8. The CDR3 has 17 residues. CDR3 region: CASSLAGGLAGYNEQFF. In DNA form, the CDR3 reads TGCGCCAGCAGCTTGGCAGGCGGGCTAGCGGGCTACAATGAGCAGTTCTTC.

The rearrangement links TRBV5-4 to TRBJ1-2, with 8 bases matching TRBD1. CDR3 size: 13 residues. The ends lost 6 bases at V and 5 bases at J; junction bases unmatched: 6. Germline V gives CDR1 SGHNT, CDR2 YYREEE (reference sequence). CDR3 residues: CASNDRGLYGYTF. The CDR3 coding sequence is TGTGCCAGCAATGACAGGGGACTTTATGGCTACACCTTC.

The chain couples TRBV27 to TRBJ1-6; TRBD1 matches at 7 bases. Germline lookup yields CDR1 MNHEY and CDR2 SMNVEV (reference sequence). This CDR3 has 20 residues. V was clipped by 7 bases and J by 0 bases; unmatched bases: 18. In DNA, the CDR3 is TGTGCCAGCAAAGGGGGGCCTGTCGGACAGGCTCTCTCCTATAATTCACCCCTCCACTTT. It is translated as CASKGGPVGQALSYNSPLHF.

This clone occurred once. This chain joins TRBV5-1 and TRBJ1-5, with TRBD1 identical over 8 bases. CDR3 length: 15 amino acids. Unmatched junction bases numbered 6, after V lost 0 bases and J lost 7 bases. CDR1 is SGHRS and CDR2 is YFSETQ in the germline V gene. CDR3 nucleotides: TGCGCCAGCAGCTTGGGGGGACAGGCCCCGCAGCCCCAGCATTTT. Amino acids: CASSLGGQAPQPQHF.

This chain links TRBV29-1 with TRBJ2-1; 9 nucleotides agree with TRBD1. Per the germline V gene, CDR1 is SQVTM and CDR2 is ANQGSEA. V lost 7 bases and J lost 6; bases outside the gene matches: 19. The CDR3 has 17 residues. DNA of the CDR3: TGCAGCGCAAATATGAGGGACAGGGCCCAGGCTGTCAATGAGCAGTTCTTC. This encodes CSANMRDRAQAVNEQFF.

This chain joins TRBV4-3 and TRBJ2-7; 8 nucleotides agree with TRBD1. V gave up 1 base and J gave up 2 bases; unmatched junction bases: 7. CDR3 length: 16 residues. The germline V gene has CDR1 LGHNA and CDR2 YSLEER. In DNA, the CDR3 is TGCGCCAGCAGCCAAGGAAGACAGGGGTATACCTACGAGCAGTACTTC. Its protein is CASSQGRQGYTYEQYF.

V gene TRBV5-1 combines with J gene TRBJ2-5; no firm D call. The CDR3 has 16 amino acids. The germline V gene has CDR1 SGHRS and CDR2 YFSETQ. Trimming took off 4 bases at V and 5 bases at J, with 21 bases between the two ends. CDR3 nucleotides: TGCGCCAGCAGCATGGGCCCCCGAGAAGCTGTGGAGACCCAGTACTTC. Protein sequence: CASSMGPREAVETQYF.

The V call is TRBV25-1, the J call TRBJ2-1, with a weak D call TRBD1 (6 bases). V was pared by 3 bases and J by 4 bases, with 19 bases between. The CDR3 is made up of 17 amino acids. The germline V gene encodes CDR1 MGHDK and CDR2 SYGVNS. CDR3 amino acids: CASSEGHTNPLYNEQFF. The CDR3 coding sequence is TGTGCCAGCAGTGAGGGACATACGAATCCCTTATACAATGAGCAGTTCTTC.

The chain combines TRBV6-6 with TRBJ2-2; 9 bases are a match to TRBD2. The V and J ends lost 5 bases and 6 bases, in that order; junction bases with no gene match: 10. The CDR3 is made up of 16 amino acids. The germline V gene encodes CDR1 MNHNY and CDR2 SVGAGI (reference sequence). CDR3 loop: CASSLGSRGGAGELFF. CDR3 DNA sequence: TGTGCCAGCAGTCTCGGGTCGCGGGGGGGGGCCGGGGAGCTGTTTTTT.

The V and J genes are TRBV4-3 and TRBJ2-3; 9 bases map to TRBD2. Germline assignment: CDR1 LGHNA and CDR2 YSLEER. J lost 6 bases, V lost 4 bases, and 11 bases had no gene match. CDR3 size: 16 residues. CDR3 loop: CASSRSPGLASDTQYF. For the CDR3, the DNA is TGCGCCAGCAGCCGCAGCCCGGGACTAGCATCTGATACGCAGTATTTT.

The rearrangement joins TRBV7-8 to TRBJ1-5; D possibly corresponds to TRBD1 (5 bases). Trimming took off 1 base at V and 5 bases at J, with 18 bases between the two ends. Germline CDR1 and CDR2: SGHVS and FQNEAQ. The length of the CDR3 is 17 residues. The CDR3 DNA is TGTGCCAGCAGCTTAGATCGGTCGGGGGATGGGGATCAGCCCCAGCATTTT. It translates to CASSLDRSGDGDQPQHF.

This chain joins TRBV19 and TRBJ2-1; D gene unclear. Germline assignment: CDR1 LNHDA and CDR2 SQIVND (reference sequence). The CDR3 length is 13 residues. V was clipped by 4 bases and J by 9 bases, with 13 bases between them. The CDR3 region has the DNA TGTGCCAGTAGTAGTTACTTGCATGGTGAGCAGTTCTTC. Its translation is CASSSYLHGEQFF.

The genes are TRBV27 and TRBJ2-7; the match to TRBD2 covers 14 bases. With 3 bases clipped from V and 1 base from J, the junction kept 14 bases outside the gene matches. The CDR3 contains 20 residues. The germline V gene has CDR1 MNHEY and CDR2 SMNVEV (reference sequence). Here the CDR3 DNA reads TGTGCCAGCAGTTTTATCCGGACTAGCGGGAGGTTTAACCGGTCCTACGAGCAGTACTTC. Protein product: CASSFIRTSGRFNRSYEQYF.

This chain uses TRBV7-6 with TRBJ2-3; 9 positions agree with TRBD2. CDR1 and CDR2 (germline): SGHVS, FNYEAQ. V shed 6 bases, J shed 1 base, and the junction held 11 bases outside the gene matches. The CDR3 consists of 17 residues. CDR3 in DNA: TGTGCCAGCAGGCCAAGCTTAGCGGGAGCCGGCACAGATACGCAGTATTTT. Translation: CASRPSLAGAGTDTQYF.

CDR3 amino acids: CASSPLTGDTGELFF. CDR3 coding DNA: TGTGCCAGCAGCCCATTGACAGGGGACACCGGGGAGCTGTTTTTT. The chain links TRBV9 to TRBJ2-2, with TRBD1 identical over 8 bases. The CDR3 totals 15 residues. V was pared by 4 bases and J by 3 bases, with 5 bases of the junction left unmatched. Germline CDR1 SGDLS, CDR2 YYNGEE.

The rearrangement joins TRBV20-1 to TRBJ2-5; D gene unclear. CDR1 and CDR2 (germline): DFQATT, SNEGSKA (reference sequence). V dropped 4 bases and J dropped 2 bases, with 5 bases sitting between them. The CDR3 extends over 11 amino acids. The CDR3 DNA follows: TGCAGTGCTACTAGGCAAGAGACCCAGTACTTC. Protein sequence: CSATRQETQYF.

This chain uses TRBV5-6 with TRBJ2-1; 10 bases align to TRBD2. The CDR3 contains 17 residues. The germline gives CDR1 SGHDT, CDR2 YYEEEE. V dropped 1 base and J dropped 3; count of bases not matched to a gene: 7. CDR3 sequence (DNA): TGTGCCAGCAGCTTGTCCCCTAGCGGGAGTGGCTACAATGAGCAGTTCTTC. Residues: CASSLSPSGSGYNEQFF.

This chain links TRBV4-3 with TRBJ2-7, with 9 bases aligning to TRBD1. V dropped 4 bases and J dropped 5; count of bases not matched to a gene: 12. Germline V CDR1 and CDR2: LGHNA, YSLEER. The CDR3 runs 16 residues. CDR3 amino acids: CASSRRPGQGSHEQYF. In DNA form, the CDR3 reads TGCGCCAGCAGCCGCCGACCGGGACAGGGTTCCCACGAGCAGTACTTC.

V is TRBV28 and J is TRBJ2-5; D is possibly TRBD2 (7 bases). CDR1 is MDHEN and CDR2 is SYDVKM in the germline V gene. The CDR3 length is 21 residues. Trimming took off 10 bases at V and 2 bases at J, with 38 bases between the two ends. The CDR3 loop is CATLLLGGKTPGVQWQETQYF. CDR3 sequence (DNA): TGTGCCACCCTTTTATTGGGAGGGAAGACCCCAGGGGTCCAATGGCAAGAGACCCAGTACTTC.